Listed below are T cell receptor beta chains from one sample, sequenced in a study of T-cell memory formation after mild COVID-19. A single record per CDR3 protein comes from TCRdb applying MiXCR to the 5' RACE reads. The table shows under 300,000 distinct CDR3 sequences, with roughly 15% occurring only once. Material for sequencing was PBMCs or a T cell subset sorted from them (not recorded which). The receptors originated from a man between 18 and 35 years old who had mild COVID-19 (a few samples of this study predate the infection). Cell type and time point are not known. The CDR3 runs from the conserved cysteine through the conserved F or W. The D gene is left open where the match is weak. Not all rows give a size; the values are once, few, many and, for expanded clones, a class.

j_call d_call v_call cdr3_length clone_size cdr3_aa cdr3_nt
TRBJ1-2 TRBD1 TRBV5-1 15 - CASSLIPGQHYGYTF TGCGCCAGCAGCTTAATTCCGGGACAGCACTATGGCTACACCTTC
TRBJ2-4 - TRBV20-1 13 many CSARGLRKNIQYF TGCAGTGCAAGGGGACTTCGCAAAAACATTCAGTACTTC
TRBJ2-7 - TRBV27 14 - CASSSLSDWEEQYF TGTGCCAGCAGTTCCCTCTCGGACTGGGAGGAGCAGTACTTC
TRBJ1-1 TRBD1 TRBV29-1 13 - CSVRTGGNTEAFF TGCAGCGTACGAACAGGGGGCAACACTGAAGCTTTCTTT
TRBJ2-5 - TRBV5-4 14 - CASRAQGVGETQYF TGTGCCAGCAGGGCCCAGGGAGTGGGGGAGACCCAGTACTTC
TRBJ1-6 TRBD1 TRBV4-3 16 - CASSQDPGRGNSPLHF TGCGCCAGCAGCCAAGATCCTGGCAGGGGGAATTCACCCCTCCACTTT
TRBJ2-1 - TRBV2 15 few CASIGSPSSYNEQFF TGTGCCAGCATCGGCAGCCCGAGCTCCTACAATGAGCAGTTCTTC
TRBJ2-1 TRBD2 TRBV27 16 - CASSPLTSGEYNEQFF TGTGCCAGCAGTCCCCTAACTAGCGGGGAATACAATGAGCAGTTCTTC
TRBJ2-1 - TRBV5-1 14 few CASSLGRTNEEQFF TGCGCCAGCAGCTTGGGCCGGACGAATGAGGAGCAGTTCTTC
TRBJ2-7 TRBD2 TRBV20-1 13 - CSATGGLSYEQYF TGCAGTGCGACCGGGGGACTATCCTACGAGCAGTACTTC
TRBJ2-7 - TRBV7-9 17 few CASSKLGRLSQRYEQYF TGTGCCAGCAGCAAGTTGGGACGCCTTTCCCAACGGTACGAGCAGTACTTC
TRBJ1-5 TRBD1 TRBV12-3/TRBV12-4 15 - CASSLGTGDNQPQHF TGTGCCAGCAGCCTCGGGACAGGAGACAATCAGCCCCAGCATTTT
TRBJ2-6 - TRBV7-3 18 - CASNPLRDGHSGANVLTF TGTGCCAGCAACCCCCTCCGGGACGGACACTCTGGGGCCAACGTCCTGACTTTC
TRBJ2-7 TRBD1 TRBV6-6 14 - CASRGQGTSYEQYF TGTGCCAGCAGAGGACAGGGAACCTCCTACGAGCAGTACTTC
TRBJ1-5 - TRBV6-2/TRBV6-3 20 once CASSYVVRAGSARVGQPQHF TGTGCCAGCAGTTACGTGGTGCGGGCAGGGTCGGCGAGGGTCGGGCAGCCCCAGCATTTT
TRBJ2-7 - TRBV10-1 16 - CASSPRGSRGGYEQYF TGCGCCAGCAGCCCCAGAGGGTCTCGTGGTGGGTACGAGCAGTACTTC
TRBJ1-5 - TRBV6-6 12 - CASSLGIQPQHF TGTGCCAGCAGTTTGGGGATTCAGCCCCAGCATTTT
TRBJ2-3 TRBD1 TRBV12-3/TRBV12-4 15 - CASRSQGGSTDTQYF TGTGCCAGCAGATCACAGGGGGGAAGCACAGATACGCAGTATTTT
TRBJ1-2 TRBD1 TRBV5-1 14 few CASSLVTGGRGYTF TGCGCCAGCAGCTTAGTTACAGGGGGCCGGGGCTACACCTTC
TRBJ2-5 TRBD2 TRBV2 15 few CASSERRGADGTQYF TGTGCCAGCAGTGAAAGGCGGGGGGCGGACGGGACCCAGTACTTC
TRBJ2-1 - TRBV7-8 14 many CASSLVGGGNEQFF TGTGCCAGCAGCTTAGTAGGTGGGGGGAATGAGCAGTTCTTC
TRBJ2-5 TRBD1 TRBV20-1 13 - CSTPGQGWETQYF TGCAGCACACCGGGACAGGGGTGGGAGACCCAGTACTTC
TRBJ2-5 TRBD1 TRBV20-1 13 once CSARNRGSETQYF TGCAGTGCTAGGAACAGGGGATCAGAGACCCAGTACTTC
TRBJ2-1 - TRBV12-3/TRBV12-4 12 few CASRQIRNEQFF TGTGCCAGCAGGCAAATTAGGAATGAGCAGTTCTTC
TRBJ2-5 TRBD2 TRBV29-1 13 few CSVERGAGETQYF TGCAGCGTTGAGCGGGGGGCTGGGGAGACCCAGTACTTC
TRBJ2-3 - TRBV29-1 14 few CSVSEGTRADTQYF TGCAGCGTTTCAGAGGGGACTCGTGCAGATACGCAGTATTTT
TRBJ2-1 - TRBV7-2 16 few CASSSSRVSSYNEQFF TGTGCCAGCAGCTCATCCAGGGTTAGCTCCTACAATGAGCAGTTCTTC
TRBJ2-1 TRBD2 TRBV11-2 16 many CASSSLAGVSYNEQFF TGTGCCAGCAGCTCCTTAGCGGGGGTCTCCTACAATGAGCAGTTCTTC
TRBJ1-4 - TRBV5-1 14 - CASSPGRGNEKLFF TGCGCCAGCAGCCCGGGACGGGGGAATGAAAAACTGTTTTTT
TRBJ2-5 - TRBV11-3 13 - CASSKTIGETQYF TGTGCCAGCAGCAAGACTATTGGGGAGACCCAGTACTTC
TRBJ1-2 TRBD1 TRBV6-1 13 - CASRETGVGGYTF TGTGCCAGCAGGGAAACAGGGGTTGGTGGCTACACCTTC
TRBJ1-4 TRBD1 TRBV28 15 many CASSRGQGAGEKLFF TGTGCCAGCAGCCGCGGACAGGGGGCCGGTGAAAAACTGTTTTTT
TRBJ2-1 TRBD2 TRBV2 12 - CASRLLAGAGFF TGTGCCAGCAGGCTACTAGCGGGGGCTGGGTTCTTC
TRBJ2-1 - TRBV6-2/TRBV6-3 15 few CASSYRSQPPNEQFF TGTGCCAGCAGTTACCGCTCCCAGCCCCCCAATGAGCAGTTCTTC
TRBJ1-1 - TRBV11-2 14 - CASRGANWGLEAFF TGTGCCAGCAGGGGGGCGAATTGGGGTCTTGAAGCTTTCTTT
TRBJ2-3 TRBD2 TRBV29-1 14 few CSVRTSGATDTQYF TGCAGCGTTAGGACTAGCGGGGCCACAGATACGCAGTATTTT
TRBJ1-4 - TRBV4-2 16 few CASSQDLKAPNEKLFF TGTGCCAGCAGCCAAGATCTGAAAGCTCCTAATGAAAAACTGTTTTTT
TRBJ2-5 - TRBV12-5 14 many CASGSRPLEETQYF TGTGCTAGTGGTTCCCGACCCCTGGAAGAGACCCAGTACTTC
TRBJ2-3 - TRBV5-1 14 few CASATGIGTDTQYF TGCGCCAGCGCAACAGGGATAGGGACAGATACGCAGTATTTT
TRBJ1-2 - TRBV5-1 14 few CASSRDRPAPGYTF TGCGCCAGCAGCCGGGACCGACCAGCTCCTGGCTACACCTTC
TRBJ2-5 TRBD1 TRBV2 15 many CASSDRTGGRKTQYF TGTGCCAGCAGTGACAGGACAGGGGGGAGAAAGACCCAGTACTTC
TRBJ1-1 - TRBV6-5 16 - CASSYSSVGGRTEAFF TGTGCCAGCAGTTACTCCTCGGTCGGGGGGCGGACTGAAGCTTTCTTT
TRBJ1-6 - TRBV20-1 11 - CSATDAGALHF TGCAGTGCTACAGACGCAGGCGCCCTCCACTTT
TRBJ2-5 TRBD2 TRBV5-6 15 - CASSTVAGAQETQYF TGTGCCAGCAGCACGGTAGCGGGAGCACAAGAGACCCAGTACTTC